This passage covers 2 T cell receptor beta chains from one sample sequenced in a study of blood T cells in healthy people across ages. The use of a sample-barcoded 5' primer and a J-beta primer mix characterized a second PCR of about 7 to 12 cycles. One entry per CDR3 protein results from TCRdb running MiXCR on the 5' RACE reads. The table lists around 650,000 distinct CDR3 sequences, about a third of them singletons. Sequenced: blood. The receptors come from a woman aged 80 or over in good health.

The table lists this clonotype with many counts. The gene calls are TRBV6-6 and TRBJ2-7; perhaps TRBD1 as D (6 bases). Germline CDR1 is MNHNY and CDR2 is SVGAGI (reference sequence). The CDR3 extends over 14 amino acids. V lost 0 bases to trimming and J lost 5 bases, with 11 bases between them. The CDR3 reads CASSYSTNRDEQYF. CDR3 sequence (DNA): TGTGCCAGCAGTTACTCCACTAACAGGGACGAGCAGTACTTC.

This clonotype showed up many times. The chain uses TRBV6-6 and TRBJ1-5; 7 nucleotides match TRBD1. The CDR3 has 17 amino acids. Losses at the gene ends were 6 bases for V and 0 bases for J; bases not matched to a gene: 11. CDR1 and CDR2 (germline): MNHNY, SVGAGI (reference sequence). CDR3 in DNA: TGTGCCAGCAGAGACCGGGACAGAAAATATAGCAATCAGCCCCAGCATTTT. This encodes CASRDRDRKYSNQPQHF.